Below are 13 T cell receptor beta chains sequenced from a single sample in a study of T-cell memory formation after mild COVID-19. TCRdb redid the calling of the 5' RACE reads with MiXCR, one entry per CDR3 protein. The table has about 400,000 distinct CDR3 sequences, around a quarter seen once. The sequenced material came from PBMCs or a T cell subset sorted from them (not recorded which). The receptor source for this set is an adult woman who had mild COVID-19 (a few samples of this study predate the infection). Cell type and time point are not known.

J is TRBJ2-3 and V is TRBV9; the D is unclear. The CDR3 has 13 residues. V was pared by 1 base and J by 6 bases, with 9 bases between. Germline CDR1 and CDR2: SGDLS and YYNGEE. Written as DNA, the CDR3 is TGTGCCAGCAGCGTAACGGATATGGATACGCAGTATTTT. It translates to CASSVTDMDTQYF.

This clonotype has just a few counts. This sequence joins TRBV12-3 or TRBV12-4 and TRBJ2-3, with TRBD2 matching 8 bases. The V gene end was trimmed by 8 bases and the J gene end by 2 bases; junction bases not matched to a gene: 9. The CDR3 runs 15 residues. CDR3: CASGPGLVFTDTQYF. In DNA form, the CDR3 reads TGTGCCAGCGGGCCGGGACTAGTATTCACAGATACGCAGTATTTT.

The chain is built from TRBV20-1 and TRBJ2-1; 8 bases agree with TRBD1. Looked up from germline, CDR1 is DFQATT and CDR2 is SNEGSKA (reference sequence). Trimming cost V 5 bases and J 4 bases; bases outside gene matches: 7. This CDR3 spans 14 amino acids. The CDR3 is CSAPSGGGYNEQFF. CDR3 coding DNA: TGCAGTGCTCCATCAGGGGGCGGGTACAATGAGCAGTTCTTC.

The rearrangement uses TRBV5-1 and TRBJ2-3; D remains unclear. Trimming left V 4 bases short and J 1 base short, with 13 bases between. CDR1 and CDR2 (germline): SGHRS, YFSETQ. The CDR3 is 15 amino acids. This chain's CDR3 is CASSNVIQGTDTQYF. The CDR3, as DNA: TGCGCCAGCAGCAACGTTATCCAGGGCACAGATACGCAGTATTTT.

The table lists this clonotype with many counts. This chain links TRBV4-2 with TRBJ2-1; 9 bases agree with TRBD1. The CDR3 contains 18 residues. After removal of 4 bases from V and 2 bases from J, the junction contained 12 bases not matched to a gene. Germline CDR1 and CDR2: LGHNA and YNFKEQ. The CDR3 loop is CASSLAWVQGAPYNEQFF. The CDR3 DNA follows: TGTGCCAGCAGCCTGGCTTGGGTACAGGGGGCCCCCTACAATGAGCAGTTCTTC.

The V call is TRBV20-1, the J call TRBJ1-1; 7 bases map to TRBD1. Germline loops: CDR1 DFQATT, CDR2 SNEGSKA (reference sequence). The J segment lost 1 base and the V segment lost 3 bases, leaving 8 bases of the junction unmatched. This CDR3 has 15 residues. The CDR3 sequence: CSARGRTGPNTEAFF. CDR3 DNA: TGCAGTGCTAGGGGTAGGACAGGCCCGAACACTGAAGCTTTCTTT.

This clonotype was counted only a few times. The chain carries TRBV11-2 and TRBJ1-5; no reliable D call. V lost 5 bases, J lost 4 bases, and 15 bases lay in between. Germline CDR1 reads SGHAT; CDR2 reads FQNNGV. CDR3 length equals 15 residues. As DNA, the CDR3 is TGTGCCAGCAGCCTTTCCTTCGGTTTTAATCAGCCCCAGCATTTT. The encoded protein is CASSLSFGFNQPQHF.

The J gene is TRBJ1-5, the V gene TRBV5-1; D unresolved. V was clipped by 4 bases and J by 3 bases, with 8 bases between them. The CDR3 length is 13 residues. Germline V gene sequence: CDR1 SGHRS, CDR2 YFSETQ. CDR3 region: CASSAFPNQPQHF. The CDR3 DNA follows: TGCGCCAGCAGCGCCTTTCCCAATCAGCCCCAGCATTTT.

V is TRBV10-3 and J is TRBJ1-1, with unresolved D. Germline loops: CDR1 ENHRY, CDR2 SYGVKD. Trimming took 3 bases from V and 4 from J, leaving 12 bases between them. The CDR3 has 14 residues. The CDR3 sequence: CAISDNSVGTEAFF. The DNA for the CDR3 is TGTGCCATCAGTGACAACTCCGTGGGCACTGAAGCTTTCTTT.

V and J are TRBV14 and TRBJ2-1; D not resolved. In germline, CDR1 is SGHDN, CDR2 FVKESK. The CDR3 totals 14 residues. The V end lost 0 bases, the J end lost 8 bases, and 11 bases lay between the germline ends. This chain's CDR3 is CASSQELGYHEQFF. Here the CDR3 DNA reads TGTGCCAGCAGCCAAGAGCTAGGGTATCATGAGCAGTTCTTC. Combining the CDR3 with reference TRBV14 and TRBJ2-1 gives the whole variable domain EAGVTQFPSHSVIEKGQTVTLRCDPISGHDNLYWYRRVMGKEIKFLLHFVKESKQDESGMPNNRFLAERTGGTYSTLKVQPAELEDSGVYFCASSQELGYHEQFFGPGTRLTVL.

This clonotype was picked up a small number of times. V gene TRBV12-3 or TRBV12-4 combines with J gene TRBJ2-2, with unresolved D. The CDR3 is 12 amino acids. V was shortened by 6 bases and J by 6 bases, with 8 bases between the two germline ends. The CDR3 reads CASSLRAGELFF. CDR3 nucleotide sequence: TGTGCCAGCAGCCTCCGAGCCGGGGAGCTGTTTTTT.

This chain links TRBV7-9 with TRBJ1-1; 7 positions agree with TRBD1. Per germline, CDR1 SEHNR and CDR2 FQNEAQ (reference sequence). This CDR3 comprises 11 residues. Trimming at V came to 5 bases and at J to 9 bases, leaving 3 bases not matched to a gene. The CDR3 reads CASSDRAQAFF. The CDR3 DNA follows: TGTGCCAGCAGCGACAGGGCCCAAGCTTTCTTT.

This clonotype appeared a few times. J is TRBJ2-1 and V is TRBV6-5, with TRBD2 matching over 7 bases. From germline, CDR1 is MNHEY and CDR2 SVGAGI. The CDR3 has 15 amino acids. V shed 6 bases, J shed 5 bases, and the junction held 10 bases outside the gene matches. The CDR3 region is CASRHVGGGNNEQFF. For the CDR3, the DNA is TGTGCCAGCAGACATGTGGGCGGGGGTAACAATGAGCAGTTCTTC.